The 15 T cell receptor beta chains given below trace back to one sample, sequenced in a study of blood T cell repertoires in COVID-19. Only in-frame clones appear in the TCRdb table, and some are missing; sequencing was by immunoSEQ multiplex PCR. The sample lists hundreds of thousands of clones; 70% to 85% were seen once. Input material: peripheral blood. These TCRs come from a woman of 80 years or more with acute or convalescent COVID-19.

The chain is built from TRBV4-2 and TRBJ2-2; 13 bases align to TRBD2. With 3 bases clipped from V and 5 bases from J, the junction kept 6 bases outside the gene matches. Germline-derived CDR1 and CDR2 are LGHNA and YNFKEQ. CDR3 length: 17 residues. The CDR3 loop reads CASSQDGLAGVTGELFF. The CDR3, as DNA: TGTGCCAGCAGCCAGGACGGACTAGCGGGAGTTACCGGGGAGCTGTTTTTT.

The J gene is TRBJ1-1, the V gene TRBV19; weak D call: TRBD1 (6 bases). V was shortened by 10 bases and J by 0 bases, with 12 bases between the two germline ends. The CDR3 sequence is 13 residues long. Germline CDR1 is LNHDA and CDR2 is SQIVND (reference sequence). CDR3 DNA sequence: TGTGCCACCAGGGACAAGATGAACACTGAAGCTTTCTTT. Its translation is CATRDKMNTEAFF.

The V gene is TRBV29-1, the J gene TRBJ2-1; TRBD2 aligns across 14 bases. Germline-derived CDR1 and CDR2 are SQVTM and ANQGSEA. This CDR3 has 13 amino acids. V trimming: 7 bases; J trimming: 7 bases; junction bases outside the gene matches: 3. The CDR3 DNA reads as TGCAGCGCCCGGACTAGCGGGAGGAATGAGCAGTTCTTC. Its protein product is CSARTSGRNEQFF.

The V call is TRBV11-2, the J call TRBJ2-7, with 7 bases that match TRBD1. CDR1 and CDR2 (germline): SGHAT, FQNNGV. The CDR3 consists of 17 residues. The V segment lost 4 bases and the J segment 4 bases; nucleotides outside the gene matches: 16. The DNA of the CDR3 is TGTGCCAGCAGCTCCCCAGAACGACAGGGACGAACATACGAGCAGTACTTC. It translates to CASSSPERQGRTYEQYF.

Notes on this clone: Other DNA sequences in the same sample also yield this CDR3. The rearrangement links TRBV27 to TRBJ1-1, with a tentative D call TRBD1 (6 bases). V was clipped by 5 bases and J by 4 bases, with 14 bases between them. CDR3 length: 14 residues. Germline lookup yields CDR1 MNHEY and CDR2 SMNVEV (reference sequence). The CDR3 protein is CASSPRGGSTEAFF. The CDR3 bases are TGTGCCAGCAGTCCAAGGGGGGGGTCCACTGAAGCTTTCTTT.

This chain joins TRBV5-6 and TRBJ2-7; D is possibly TRBD2 (9 bases). Germline V CDR1 and CDR2: SGHDT, YYEEEE. Trimming stripped 4 bases from V and 6 bases from J, with 29 bases between. This CDR3 comprises 18 residues. CDR3 in DNA: TGTGCCAGCAGCCCGGACAGGGAAGATAGCGGGAGTTGGGGCGAGCAGTACTTC. It is translated as CASSPDREDSGSWGEQYF.

V is TRBV9 and J is TRBJ1-6; possibly TRBD1 for D (5 bases). Germline loops: CDR1 SGDLS, CDR2 YYNGEE. Trimming removed 3 bases at V and 9 bases at J, with 13 bases between. This CDR3 has 14 amino acids. CDR3 protein: CASSARQSGSPLHF. In DNA, the CDR3 is TGTGCCAGCAGCGCCCGACAGTCGGGTTCACCCCTCCACTTT.

The rearrangement joins TRBV5-5 to TRBJ1-5; D is unclear. The V end lost 1 base, the J end lost 0 bases, and 8 bases lay between the germline ends. This CDR3 comprises 15 residues. Germline CDR1 is SGHKS and CDR2 is YYEKEE (reference sequence). CDR3 in DNA: TGTGCCAGCAGCTTGTCCGGGAATAGCAATCAGCCCCAGCATTTT. Translated: CASSLSGNSNQPQHF.

The rearrangement joins TRBV19 to TRBJ1-3; no definite D call. Germline lookup yields CDR1 LNHDA and CDR2 SQIVND (reference sequence). V shed 11 bases and J shed 0 bases, with 8 bases lying between them. The CDR3 length is 12 residues. The chain's CDR3 is CAVRSSGNTIYF. CDR3 DNA: TGTGCCGTGAGGAGCTCTGGAAACACCATATATTTT.

The chain combines TRBV29-1 with TRBJ2-7; TRBD2 agrees at 10 bases. Trimming removed 2 bases from V and 2 bases from J; junction bases left unmatched: 9. Germline values: CDR1 SQVTM, CDR2 ANQGSEA. CDR3 length: 16 amino acids. The CDR3 nucleotides are TGCAGCGTTGAAAAGTCTAGCGGGAGAAACACCTACGAGCAGTACTTC. Protein: CSVEKSSGRNTYEQYF.

The chain couples TRBV11-2 to TRBJ1-1; D is undetermined. Trimming removed 2 bases at V and 1 base at J, with 8 bases between. The CDR3 contains 14 residues. Looked up from germline, CDR1 is SGHAT and CDR2 is FQNNGV. The CDR3 DNA follows: TGTGCCAGCAGCTTAATGACTGGGAACACTGAAGCTTTCTTT. Its protein is CASSLMTGNTEAFF.

V usage is TRBV7-2 and J usage is TRBJ2-1, with 7 bases that match TRBD1. V lost 5 bases and J lost 8; bases outside the gene matches: 15. CDR3 length: 16 residues. CDR1 SGHTA and CDR2 FQGNSA come from the germline V gene. In DNA, the CDR3 is TGTGCCAGCAGCCGCTCCGGGACAGTGGGAACGGATGAGCAGTTCTTC. Encoded protein: CASSRSGTVGTDEQFF.

This sequence joins TRBV19 and TRBJ1-3; TRBD1 matches 7 bases. The CDR3 loop spans 16 amino acids. The V segment lost 5 bases and the J segment 0 bases; nucleotides outside the gene matches: 7. The germline CDR1 and CDR2 sequences are LNHDA and SQIVND (reference sequence). CDR3 loop: CASSPHDRVSGNTIYF. CDR3 nucleotide sequence: TGTGCCAGTAGTCCACATGACAGGGTCTCTGGAAACACCATATATTTT.

The rearrangement uses TRBV7-9 and TRBJ1-6; a weak D match, TRBD1 (5 bases). V lost 6 bases and J lost 7, with 13 bases in between. This CDR3 comprises 14 residues. CDR1 and CDR2 (germline): SEHNR, FQNEAQ (reference sequence). CDR3 sequence reads: CASRAGGGNSPLHF. In DNA form, the CDR3 reads TGTGCCAGCAGGGCTGGGGGGGGAAATTCACCCCTCCACTTT.

The chain recombines TRBV7-2 with TRBJ2-1; tentatively, D is TRBD2 (6 bases). This CDR3 comprises 13 residues. CDR1 and CDR2 from the germline V gene are SGHTA and FQGNSA. Trimming pared 6 bases from V and 6 bases from J, leaving 12 bases between. CDR3 loop: CASSLGGGNEQFF. The CDR3 DNA reads TGTGCCAGCAGTCTGGGGGGAGGCAATGAGCAGTTCTTC.